The 12 T cell receptor beta chains in this list originate from one sample, sequenced in a study of cytomegalovirus exposure and HLA in healthy donors. The PCR employed 60 Vbeta primers together with 13 Jbeta primers. The method was immunoSEQ multiplex PCR; TCRdb's version includes in-frame clones alone and lacks a portion of them. The table records more than 95,000 clones, 9.5% of them present only once. The sample comprised PBMCs. The receptors originated from a man younger than 40 in good health and CMV-seronegative.

J is TRBJ2-7 and V is TRBV7-2; 8 positions agree with TRBD2. CDR3 size: 15 residues. Germline CDR1 reads SGHTA; CDR2 reads FQGNSA. Trimming took 4 bases from V and 0 from J; bases not matched to a gene: 5. The CDR3 spells CASSSQLAASYEQYF. The CDR3 region has the DNA TGTGCCAGCAGCTCCCAACTAGCGGCCTCCTACGAGCAGTACTTC.

The rearrangement uses TRBV2 and TRBJ2-6; 10 nucleotides align to TRBD1. The CDR3 covers 18 residues. V shed 6 bases and J 1 base; nucleotides not matched to a gene: 9. Germline V lookup: CDR1 SNHLY, CDR2 FYNNEI. This CDR3 reads CASSNEGQGRSGANVLTF. CDR3 sequence (DNA): TGTGCCAGCAGCAACGAGGGACAGGGGCGTTCTGGGGCCAACGTCCTGACTTTC. The whole variable domain, filled in from reference TRBV2 and TRBJ2-6, reads EPEVTQTPSHQVTQMGQEVILRCVPISNHLYFYWYRQILGQKVEFLVSFYNNEISEKSEIFDDQFSVERPDGSNFTLKIRSTKLEDSAMYFCASSNEGQGRSGANVLTFGAGSRLTVL.

Note on this clone: The sample contains more than one DNA sequence encoding this CDR3. The V gene is TRBV18, the J gene TRBJ1-2, with 7 bases identical to TRBD1. The CDR3 has 13 residues. Germline V gene data show CDR1 as KGHSH and CDR2 as LQKENI. Germline trimming cut 2 bases from V and 3 bases from J; bases unmatched to any gene: 0. The CDR3 here is CASSPGTDYGYTF. Written as DNA, the CDR3 is TGTGCCAGCTCACCAGGGACAGACTATGGCTACACCTTC.

In its sample, this clone was seen a few times. DNA of the CDR3: TGTGCCAGCAGTTTCCAGGCTAGCGGGAAGGGGAGAAACATTCAGTACTTC. Its protein is CASSFQASGKGRNIQYF. The chain has TRBV27 and TRBJ2-4; 9 nucleotides line up with TRBD2. The CDR3 has 17 amino acids. Trimming cost V 3 bases and J 6 bases; bases outside gene matches: 12. Per germline, CDR1 MNHEY and CDR2 SMNVEV (reference sequence).

V gene TRBV5-4 combines with J gene TRBJ2-3; 9 bases agree with TRBD2. The V segment lost 5 bases and the J segment 2 bases; nucleotides outside the gene matches: 9. There are 16 residues in the CDR3. Germline CDR1 and CDR2: SGHNT and YYREEE (reference sequence). The CDR3: CASSLPTSGHTDTQYF. In DNA form, the CDR3 reads TGTGCCAGCAGTTTACCGACTAGCGGCCACACAGATACGCAGTATTTT.

The chain combines TRBV6-1 with TRBJ2-7, with TRBD1 as a possible D gene (6 bases). CDR3 size: 13 residues. Germline V gene data show CDR1 as MNHNS and CDR2 as SASEGT. V lost 3 bases and J 2 bases, leaving 8 bases between the germline ends. CDR3 coding DNA: TGTGCCAGCAGTGAGTGGACAGCCTACGAGCAGTACTTC. This gives the protein CASSEWTAYEQYF.

The chain carries TRBV11-2 and TRBJ1-4; D is unresolved. The CDR3 loop spans 16 amino acids. CDR1 is SGHAT, CDR2 FQNNGV, per germline. Trimming removed 3 bases from V and 2 bases from J, with 13 bases in between. The CDR3 DNA reads as TGTGCCAGCAGCTTTGACGGGATAGCCACTAATGAAAAACTGTTTTTT. The encoded protein is CASSFDGIATNEKLFF.

This clone was seen a handful of times. The chain uses TRBV28 and TRBJ1-4; TRBD1 agrees at 7 bases. Germline values: CDR1 MDHEN, CDR2 SYDVKM. The CDR3 sequence is 16 residues long. V gave up 5 bases and J gave up 3 bases; unmatched junction bases: 9. CDR3 amino acids: CASSLLLQGPNEKLFF. The CDR3 region has the DNA TGTGCCAGCAGTCTTTTATTACAGGGGCCTAATGAAAAACTGTTTTTT.

The chain joins TRBV7-2 to TRBJ2-2; 9 bases fit TRBD2. This CDR3 region has 16 residues. J gave up 3 bases and V 5 bases, and 7 bases lay outside the gene matches. Germline lookup yields CDR1 SGHTA and CDR2 FQGNSA. As DNA, the CDR3 is TGTGCCAGCAGCCTCCGAGCGGGGGGATACACCGGGGAGCTGTTTTTT. Its translation is CASSLRAGGYTGELFF.

A few counts support this clone. The rearrangement joins TRBV2 to TRBJ1-1; D is possibly TRBD1 (5 bases). The length of the CDR3 is 14 residues. V was trimmed by 4 bases and J by 1 base, leaving 10 bases between them. CDR1 SNHLY and CDR2 FYNNEI come from the germline V gene. The CDR3, as DNA: TGTGCCAGCAGTGCAGGGCCTTCGAACACTGAAGCTTTCTTT. This gives the protein CASSAGPSNTEAFF.

J is TRBJ1-2 and V is TRBV6-1; 7 bases align to TRBD1. The CDR3 has 13 amino acids. Germline CDR1 reads MNHNS; CDR2 reads SASEGT. Losses at the gene ends were 6 bases for V and 3 bases for J; bases not matched to a gene: 4. The CDR3, as DNA: TGTGCCAGCAGGAACAGGGGAGACTATGGCTACACCTTC. This codes for CASRNRGDYGYTF.

The J gene is TRBJ1-5, the V gene TRBV30; no reliable D call. V lost 2 bases, J lost 6 bases, and 17 bases lay in between. This CDR3 is built from 15 residues. Germline V gene sequence: CDR1 GTSNPN, CDR2 SVGIG (reference sequence). Here the CDR3 reads CAWSTPGPSGQPQHF. The CDR3 DNA is TGTGCCTGGAGTACCCCCGGCCCTTCGGGTCAGCCCCAGCATTTT.